The rows below give T cell receptor beta chains drawn from one sample of a study of cytomegalovirus exposure and HLA in healthy donors. The method was immunoSEQ multiplex PCR; TCRdb's version includes in-frame clones alone and lacks a portion of them. The sample holds around 260,000 clones; roughly 88% are singletons and the top ten take around 3.3%. The sequenced material came from PBMCs. Every receptor here comes from a woman under 40 in good health and CMV-seronegative. Each CDR3 is given with its conserved first and last residue. A D gene is named only where the DNA matches it firmly. Not every row has a clone size; where given, it reads once, few, many or a size class.

CDR3aa	CDR3nt	j_gene	abundance	v_gene	d_gene
CASSPPGQLEKLFF	TGTGCCAGCTCACCCCCGGGACAGCTTGAAAAACTGTTTTTT	TRBJ1-4	.	TRBV18	TRBD1
CASSPRTGADEQFF	TGTGCCAGCAGCCCGCGGACAGGGGCGGATGAGCAGTTCTTC	TRBJ2-1	.	TRBV7-9	TRBD1
CASRWAGQETQYF	TGTGCCAGCCGCTGGGCGGGACAAGAGACCCAGTACTTC	TRBJ2-5	.	TRBV28	.
CASSLESQWMNTEAFF	TGTGCCAGCAGCTTAGAATCTCAGTGGATGAACACTGAAGCTTTCTTT	TRBJ1-1	.	TRBV7-8	.
CASSTGTGANNEQFF	TGTGCCAGCAGCACCGGGACAGGGGCGAACAATGAGCAGTTCTTC	TRBJ2-1	.	TRBV6-5	TRBD1
CASSRWRDTQYF	TGTGCCAGCAGTCGATGGCGAGATACGCAGTATTTT	TRBJ2-3	few	TRBV2	.
CASSLEVYAGELFF	TGTGCCAGCAGCTTAGAAGTTTACGCCGGGGAGCTGTTTTTT	TRBJ2-2	.	TRBV7-9	.
CASSLDLAKNIQYF	TGCGCCAGCAGCTTGGACCTAGCCAAAAACATTCAGTACTTC	TRBJ2-4	.	TRBV5-1	.
CASSPRGSSNEQFF	TGTGCCAGCAGTCCCAGAGGGTCCTCCAATGAGCAGTTCTTC	TRBJ2-1	once	TRBV27	.
CASSSGLTHNEQFF	TGTGCCAGCAGTTCGGGACTAACGCACAATGAGCAGTTCTTC	TRBJ2-1	few	TRBV28	TRBD2
CASSEYKGGFQETQYF	TGTGCCAGCAGTGAATATAAAGGGGGGTTCCAAGAGACCCAGTACTTC	TRBJ2-5	.	TRBV25-1	.
CASSQMREFTDTQYF	TGTGCCAGCAGCCAAATGCGGGAGTTCACAGATACGCAGTATTTT	TRBJ2-3	.	TRBV4-2	TRBD2
CASSNPGSPQPQHF	TGTGCCAGCAGCAACCCAGGGAGTCCTCAGCCCCAGCATTTT	TRBJ1-5	.	TRBV5-5	.
CASSLGLASDEQYF	TGCGCCAGCAGCCTAGGACTAGCTTCTGACGAGCAGTACTTC	TRBJ2-7	.	TRBV4-3	TRBD2
CASSLRGSWYEQYF	TGTGCCAGCAGCTTAAGGGGTTCGTGGTACGAGCAGTACTTC	TRBJ2-7	.	TRBV7-2	.
CASKGTGETYEQYF	TGTGCCAGCAAGGGGACAGGGGAAACCTACGAGCAGTACTTC	TRBJ2-7	.	TRBV6-6	TRBD1
CASSKDRVDEQFF	TGTGCCAGTAGTAAAGACAGGGTCGATGAGCAGTTCTTC	TRBJ2-1	.	TRBV19	TRBD1
CASSQRSTSGINNEQFF	TGCGCCAGCAGCCAGCGTTCTACTAGCGGGATAAACAATGAGCAGTTCTTC	TRBJ2-1	.	TRBV4-1	TRBD2
CASSDLSSGIYEQYF	TGTGCCAGCAGTGATTTGTCTAGCGGGATTTACGAGCAGTACTTC	TRBJ2-7	.	TRBV2	TRBD2
CASGPGEQYF	TGCGCCAGCGGTCCGGGGGAGCAGTACTTC	TRBJ2-7	.	TRBV10-2	.
CASSLRLAGGQETQYF	TGTGCCAGCAGTCTTAGATTAGCGGGGGGCCAAGAGACCCAGTACTTC	TRBJ2-5	.	TRBV28	TRBD2
CASSLVTGEYYEQYF	TGCGCCAGCAGCTTGGTTACAGGGGAATACTACGAGCAGTACTTC	TRBJ2-7	.	TRBV5-1	TRBD1
CASSRPGQGTQSSYNEQFF	TGTGCCAGCAGTCGTCCGGGACAGGGGACCCAGAGCTCCTACAATGAGCAGTTCTTC	TRBJ2-1	.	TRBV28	TRBD1